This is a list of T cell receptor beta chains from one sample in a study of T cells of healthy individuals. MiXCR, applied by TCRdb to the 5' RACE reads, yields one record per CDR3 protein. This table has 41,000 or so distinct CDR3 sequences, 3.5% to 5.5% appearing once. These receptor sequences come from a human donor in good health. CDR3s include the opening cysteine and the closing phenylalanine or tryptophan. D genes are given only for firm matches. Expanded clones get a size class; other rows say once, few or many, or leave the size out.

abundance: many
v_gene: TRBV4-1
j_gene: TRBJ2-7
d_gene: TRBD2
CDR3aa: CASRGAGGAYEQYF
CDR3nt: TGCGCCAGCAGGGGAGCGGGGGGGGCCTACGAGCAGTACTTC

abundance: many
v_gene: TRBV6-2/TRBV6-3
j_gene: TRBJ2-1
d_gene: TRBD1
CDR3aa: CASSPFRDRVNGEQFF
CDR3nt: TGTGCCAGCAGTCCTTTCCGGGACAGGGTTAATGGTGAGCAGTTCTTC

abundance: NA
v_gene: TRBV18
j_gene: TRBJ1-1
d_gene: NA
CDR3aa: CASSLSREPTEAFF
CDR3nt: TGTGCCAGCTCATTGTCCAGGGAGCCCACTGAAGCTTTCTTT

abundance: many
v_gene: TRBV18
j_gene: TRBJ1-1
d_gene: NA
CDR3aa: CASSRVWGTMNTEAFF
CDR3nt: TGTGCCAGCTCACGGGTTTGGGGGACTATGAACACTGAAGCTTTCTTT

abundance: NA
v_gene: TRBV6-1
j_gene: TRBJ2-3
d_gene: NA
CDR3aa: CASSELPAADTQYF
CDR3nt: TGTGCCAGCAGTGAACTCCCGGCAGCAGATACGCAGTATTTT

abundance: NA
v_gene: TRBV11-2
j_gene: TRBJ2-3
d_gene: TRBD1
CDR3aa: CASSLVDRVTDTQYF
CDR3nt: TGTGCCAGCAGCTTAGTGGACAGGGTTACAGATACGCAGTATTTT

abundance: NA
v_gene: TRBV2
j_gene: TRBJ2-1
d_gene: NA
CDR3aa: CASSLNTVISYNEQFF
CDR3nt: TGTGCCAGCAGCCTAAATACAGTGATCTCCTACAATGAGCAGTTCTTC

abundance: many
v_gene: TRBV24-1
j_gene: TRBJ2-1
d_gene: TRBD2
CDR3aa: CATSRKLIAGAYNEQFF
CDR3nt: TGTGCCACCAGCCGAAAACTCATAGCGGGAGCCTACAATGAGCAGTTCTTC

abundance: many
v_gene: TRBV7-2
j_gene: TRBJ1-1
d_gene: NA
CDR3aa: CASSLGRTATAFF
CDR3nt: TGTGCCAGCAGCTTAGGGAGGACAGCCACGGCTTTCTTT

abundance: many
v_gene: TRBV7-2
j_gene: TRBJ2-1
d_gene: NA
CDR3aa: CASSLPSTGYNEQFF
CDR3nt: TGTGCCAGCAGCTTACCATCCACGGGGTACAATGAGCAGTTCTTC

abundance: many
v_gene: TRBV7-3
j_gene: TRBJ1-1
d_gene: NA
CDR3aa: CASSPGPGMGTEAFF
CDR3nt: TGTGCCAGCAGCCCGGGGCCGGGGATGGGGACTGAAGCTTTCTTT

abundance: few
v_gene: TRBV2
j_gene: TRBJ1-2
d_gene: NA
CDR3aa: CASSRDSNYGYTF
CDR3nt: TGTGCCAGCAGCCGGGACTCTAACTATGGCTACACCTTC

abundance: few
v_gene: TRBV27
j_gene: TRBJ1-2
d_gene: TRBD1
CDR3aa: CASSFTGVDGYTF
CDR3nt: TGTGCCAGCAGTTTTACAGGGGTTGATGGCTACACCTTC

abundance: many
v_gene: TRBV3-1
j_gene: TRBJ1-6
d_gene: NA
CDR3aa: CASSQATGPKDSPLHF
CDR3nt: TGTGCCAGCAGCCAAGCCACGGGACCGAAGGATTCACCCCTCCACTTT

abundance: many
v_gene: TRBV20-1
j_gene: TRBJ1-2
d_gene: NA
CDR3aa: CSARASGQIYGYTF
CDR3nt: TGCAGTGCTAGAGCGTCAGGACAGATCTATGGCTACACCTTC

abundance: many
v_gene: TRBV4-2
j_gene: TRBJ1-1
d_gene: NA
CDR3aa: CASSQDPRQSEAFF
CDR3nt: TGTGCCAGCAGCCAAGATCCAAGACAGTCTGAAGCTTTCTTT

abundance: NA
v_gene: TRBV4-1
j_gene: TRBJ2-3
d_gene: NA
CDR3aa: CASSQEALIQDTQYF
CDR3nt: TGCGCCAGCAGCCAAGAGGCTCTTATTCAAGATACGCAGTATTTT

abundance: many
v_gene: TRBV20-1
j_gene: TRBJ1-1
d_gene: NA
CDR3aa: CSAFYSGWGNTEAFF
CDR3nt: TGCAGTGCTTTTTACTCAGGGTGGGGAAACACTGAAGCTTTCTTT

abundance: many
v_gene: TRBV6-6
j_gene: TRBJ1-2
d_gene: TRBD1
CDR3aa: CASSTNTGTGSSGYTF
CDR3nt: TGTGCCAGCAGTACTAATACCGGGACAGGGAGCAGTGGCTACACCTTC

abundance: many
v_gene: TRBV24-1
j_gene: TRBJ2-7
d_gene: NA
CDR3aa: CATSDPALREQYF
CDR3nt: TGTGCCACCAGTGATCCCGCCCTAAGGGAGCAGTACTTC

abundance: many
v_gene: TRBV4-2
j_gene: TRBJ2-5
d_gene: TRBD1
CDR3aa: CASSQEQGQGMKTQYF
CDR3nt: TGTGCCAGCAGCCAAGAGCAAGGACAGGGTATGAAGACCCAGTACTTC

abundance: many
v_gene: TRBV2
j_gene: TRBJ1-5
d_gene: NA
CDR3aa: CASGRTRGNQPQHF
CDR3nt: TGTGCCAGCGGAAGGACAAGGGGCAATCAGCCCCAGCATTTT

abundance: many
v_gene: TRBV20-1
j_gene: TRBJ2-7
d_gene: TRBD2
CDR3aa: CSASGGLAGDEQYF
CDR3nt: TGCAGTGCTAGTGGGGGACTAGCGGGAGACGAGCAGTACTTC

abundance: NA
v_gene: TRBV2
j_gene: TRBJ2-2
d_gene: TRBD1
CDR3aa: CASRGPGQAVGELFF
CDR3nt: TGTGCCAGCAGAGGACCGGGACAGGCGGTCGGGGAGCTGTTTTTT

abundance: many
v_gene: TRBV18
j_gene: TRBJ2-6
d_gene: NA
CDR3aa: CASRISGASSGANVLTF
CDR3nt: TGTGCCAGCCGGATAAGCGGCGCATCCTCTGGGGCCAACGTCCTGACTTTC

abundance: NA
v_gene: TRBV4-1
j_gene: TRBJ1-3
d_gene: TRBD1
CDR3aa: CASSLGRGKTSGNTIYF
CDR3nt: TGCGCCAGCAGCCTAGGCAGGGGGAAAACCTCTGGAAACACCATATATTTT

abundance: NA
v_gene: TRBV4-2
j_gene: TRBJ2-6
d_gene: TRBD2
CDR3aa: CASSQEGLAGFSGANVLTF
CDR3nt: TGTGCCAGCAGCCAAGAAGGGCTAGCGGGCTTCTCTGGGGCCAACGTCCTGACTTTC

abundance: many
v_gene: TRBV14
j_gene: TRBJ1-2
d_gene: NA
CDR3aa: CASSQDSFYGYTF
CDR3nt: TGTGCCAGCAGCCAGGACAGTTTCTATGGCTACACCTTC

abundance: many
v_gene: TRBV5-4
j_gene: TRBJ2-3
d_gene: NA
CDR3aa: CASSLQRDTQYF
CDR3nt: TGTGCCAGCAGCTTGCAGCGGGATACGCAGTATTTT

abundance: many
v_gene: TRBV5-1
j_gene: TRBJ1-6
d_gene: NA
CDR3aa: CASSLAAGSNSPLHF
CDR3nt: TGCGCCAGCAGCTTGGCAGCAGGGTCTAATTCACCCCTCCACTTT

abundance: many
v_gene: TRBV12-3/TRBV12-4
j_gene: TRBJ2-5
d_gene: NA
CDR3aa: CASSLGGGTLETQYF
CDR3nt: TGTGCCAGCAGCCTGGGAGGAGGCACTCTGGAGACCCAGTACTTC

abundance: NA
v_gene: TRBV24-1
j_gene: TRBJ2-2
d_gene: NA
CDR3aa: CATSLTRGNTGELFF
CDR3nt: TGTGCCACCAGTCTGACAAGAGGAAACACCGGGGAGCTGTTTTTT

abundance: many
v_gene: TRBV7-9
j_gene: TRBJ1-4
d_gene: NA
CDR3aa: CASSSTNVGPNEKLFF
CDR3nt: TGTGCCAGCAGCTCTACCAATGTTGGGCCTAATGAAAAACTGTTTTTT

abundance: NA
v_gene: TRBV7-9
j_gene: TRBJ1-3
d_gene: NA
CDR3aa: CASSLVAVSSGNTIYF
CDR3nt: TGTGCCAGCAGCTTAGTTGCGGTTAGCTCTGGAAACACCATATATTTT

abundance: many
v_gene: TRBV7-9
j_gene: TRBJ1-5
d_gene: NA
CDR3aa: CASSLKHF
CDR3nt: TGTGCCAGCAGCTTAAAGCATTTT

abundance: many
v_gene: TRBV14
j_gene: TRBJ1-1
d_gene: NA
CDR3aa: CASGAGFEAFF
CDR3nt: TGTGCCAGCGGTGCCGGGTTTGAAGCTTTCTTT

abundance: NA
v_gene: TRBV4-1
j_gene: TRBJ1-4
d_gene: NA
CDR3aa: CASSQGRGRTNEKLFF
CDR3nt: TGCGCCAGCAGCCAAGGGAGGGGGAGAACTAATGAAAAACTGTTTTTT

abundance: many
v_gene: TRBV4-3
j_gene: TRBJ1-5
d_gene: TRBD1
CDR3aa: CASSQERDRGNQPQHF
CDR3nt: TGCGCCAGCAGCCAAGAAAGGGACAGGGGCAATCAGCCCCAGCATTTT

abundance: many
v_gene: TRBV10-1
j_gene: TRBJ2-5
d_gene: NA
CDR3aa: CASSESSRGTQYF
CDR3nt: TGCGCCAGCAGTGAGTCGAGTCGGGGGACCCAGTACTTC

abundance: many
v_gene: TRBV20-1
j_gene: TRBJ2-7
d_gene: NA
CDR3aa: CSARRGRSNEQYF
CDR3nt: TGCAGTGCTAGAAGGGGGAGAAGCAACGAGCAGTACTTC

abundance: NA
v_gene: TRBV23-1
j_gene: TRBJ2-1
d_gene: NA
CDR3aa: CASRPDAPPEQFF
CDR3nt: TGCGCCAGCAGACCTGACGCCCCGCCGGAGCAGTTCTTC

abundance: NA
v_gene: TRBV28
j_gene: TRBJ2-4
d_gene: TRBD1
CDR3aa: CASSGQGGQNIQYF
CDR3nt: TGTGCCAGCAGTGGACAGGGAGGCCAAAACATTCAGTACTTC

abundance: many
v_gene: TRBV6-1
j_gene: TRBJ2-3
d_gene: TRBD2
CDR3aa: CASTESGGTDTQYF
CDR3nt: TGTGCCAGCACTGAAAGCGGGGGCACAGATACGCAGTATTTT

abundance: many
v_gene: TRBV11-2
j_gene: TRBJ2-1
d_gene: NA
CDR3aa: CASSLWDFTPSSYNEQFF
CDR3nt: TGTGCCAGCAGCTTATGGGACTTTACCCCCAGCTCCTACAATGAGCAGTTCTTC

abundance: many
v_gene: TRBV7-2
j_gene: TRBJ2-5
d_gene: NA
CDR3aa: CASSSYFIGETQYF
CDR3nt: TGTGCCAGCAGCTCGTACTTCATAGGGGAGACCCAGTACTTC

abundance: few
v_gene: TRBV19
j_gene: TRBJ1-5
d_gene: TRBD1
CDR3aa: CASSINPGTVGQPQHF
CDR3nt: TGTGCCAGTAGTATCAACCCGGGGACAGTCGGGCAGCCCCAGCATTTT

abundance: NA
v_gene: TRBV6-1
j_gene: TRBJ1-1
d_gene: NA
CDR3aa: CASSGRSTEAFF
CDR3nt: TGTGCCAGCAGTGGACGGTCGACAGAAGCTTTCTTT

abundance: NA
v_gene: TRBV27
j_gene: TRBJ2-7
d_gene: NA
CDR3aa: CASSFVWGHKYEQYF
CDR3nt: TGTGCCAGCAGTTTTGTTTGGGGACACAAGTACGAGCAGTACTTC

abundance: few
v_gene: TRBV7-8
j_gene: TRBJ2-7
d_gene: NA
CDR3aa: CASSQHRVVSYEQYF
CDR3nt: TGTGCCAGCAGCCAGCACCGAGTGGTGAGCTACGAGCAGTACTTC

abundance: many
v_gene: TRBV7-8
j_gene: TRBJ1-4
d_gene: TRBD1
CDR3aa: CASSLEEGAGCEKLFF
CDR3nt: TGTGCCAGCAGCTTAGAAGAGGGGGCGGGATGTGAAAAACTGTTTTTT

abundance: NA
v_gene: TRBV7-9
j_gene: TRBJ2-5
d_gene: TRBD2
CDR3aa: CASSPKIIWEGETQYF
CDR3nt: TGTGCCAGCAGCCCGAAAATCATTTGGGAGGGCGAGACCCAGTACTTC

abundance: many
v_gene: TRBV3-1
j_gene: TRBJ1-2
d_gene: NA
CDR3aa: CASSQVNIRYGYTF
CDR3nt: TGTGCCAGCAGCCAAGTGAACATACGGTATGGCTACACCTTC

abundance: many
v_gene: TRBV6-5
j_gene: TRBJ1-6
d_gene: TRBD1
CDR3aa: CASSWGTGGDSPLHF
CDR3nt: TGTGCCAGCAGTTGGGGGACAGGGGGAGATTCACCCCTCCACTTT

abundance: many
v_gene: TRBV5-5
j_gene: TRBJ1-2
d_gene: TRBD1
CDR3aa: CASSLPGGGLESYTF
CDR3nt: TGTGCCAGCAGCTTGCCAGGGGGCGGTTTGGAGAGCTACACCTTC

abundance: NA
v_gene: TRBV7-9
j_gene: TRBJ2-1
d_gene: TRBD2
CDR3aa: CASSSGLAVNEQFF
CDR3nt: TGTGCCAGCAGCTCGGGACTAGCGGTAAATGAGCAGTTCTTC

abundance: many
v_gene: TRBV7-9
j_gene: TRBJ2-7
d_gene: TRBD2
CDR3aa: CASSFGGTEQYF
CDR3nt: TGTGCCAGCAGCTTCGGGGGGACTGAGCAGTACTTC

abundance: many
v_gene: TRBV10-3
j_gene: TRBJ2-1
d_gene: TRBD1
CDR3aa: CAIKKAGGYNEQFF
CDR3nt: TGTGCCATCAAGAAGGCAGGGGGCTACAATGAGCAGTTCTTC

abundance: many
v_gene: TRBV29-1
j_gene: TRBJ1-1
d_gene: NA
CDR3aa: CSVEIPGPTAFF
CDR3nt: TGCAGCGTTGAAATCCCGGGCCCTACAGCTTTCTTT

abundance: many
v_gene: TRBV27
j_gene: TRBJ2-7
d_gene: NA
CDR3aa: CASRARGSYEQYF
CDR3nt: TGTGCCAGCAGGGCCCGGGGCTCCTACGAGCAGTACTTC

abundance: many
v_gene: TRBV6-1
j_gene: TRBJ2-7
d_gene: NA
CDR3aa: CASQGGAESYEQYF
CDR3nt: TGTGCCAGCCAAGGCGGGGCCGAATCCTACGAGCAGTACTTC